Below are 10 T cell receptor beta chains sequenced from a single sample in a study of blood T cells in healthy people across ages (dated by TCRdb to the mid-2010s). The method behind the library was 5' RACE. The data were produced on an Illumina HiSeq 2500. A second PCR of about 6 to 11 cycles was run with a J-beta primer mix and a sample-barcoded 5' primer. TCRdb took the public reads, trimmed them with fastp at Q25, ran MiXCR for clone calling and kept in-frame beta chains. A single entry per CDR3 protein holds the most common genes and DNA from its merged rows. The sample contains 700,000 or so distinct CDR3 sequences, about a fifth of them found a single time. The ten largest clones take up approximately 20% of the sample. The sample comprised blood. The receptors stem from a man between 65 and 85 years old in good health.

Points on this clonotype: Germline and junction disagree at one end, which may indicate a read error. The rearrangement uses TRBV20-1 and TRBJ2-3, with TRBD2 identical over 13 bases. This CDR3 has 15 residues. Germline CDR1 and CDR2: DFQATT and SNEGSKA (reference sequence). CDR3 DNA: TGCAGTGCCTCTCCACTAGCGGGGGGGCCAGATGCGCAGTATTTT. The encoded protein is CSASPLAGGPDAQYF.

This chain links TRBV5-1 with TRBJ2-5, with D uncertain. Germline CDR1 SGHRS, CDR2 YFSETQ. This CDR3 spans 14 amino acids. Trimming shortened V by 0 bases and J by 3 bases, and 9 bases separated the two germline ends. This CDR3 reads CASSLVGSEETQYF. CDR3 DNA: TGCGCCAGCAGCTTGGTTGGGTCAGAAGAGACCCAGTACTTC. Looking up the rest from reference TRBV5-1 and TRBJ2-5 gives the full variable domain: KAGVTQTPRYLIKTRGQQVTLSCSPISGHRSVSWYQQTPGQGLQFLFEYFSETQRNKGNFPGRFSGRQFSNSRSEMNVSTLELGDSALYLCASSLVGSEETQYFGPGTRLLVL.

This chain joins TRBV20-1 and TRBJ2-5, with 9 bases lining up with TRBD1. The germline gives CDR1 DFQATT, CDR2 SNEGSKA (reference sequence). CDR3 length: 14 amino acids. Unmatched junction bases numbered 10, after V lost 6 bases and J lost 5 bases. CDR3 in amino acids: CSAPPGTGRETQYF. CDR3 nucleotide sequence: TGCAGTGCACCTCCCGGGACAGGGAGGGAGACCCAGTACTTC.

The chain recombines TRBV7-9 with TRBJ2-7; D is perhaps TRBD2 (5 bases). Germline CDR1 reads SEHNR; CDR2 reads FQNEAQ (reference sequence). Trimming cost V 2 bases and J 2 bases, with 16 bases left between them. This CDR3 comprises 16 residues. The CDR3 region has the DNA TGTGCCAGCAGCTTATCCGCGAGAGGACTGGCCTACGAGCAGTACTTC. Protein product: CASSLSARGLAYEQYF.

This clonotype has a handful of counts. The V and J genes are TRBV6-5 and TRBJ1-3; D is ambiguous. The CDR3 extends over 11 amino acids. Trimming took 6 bases from V and 9 from J, leaving 9 bases between them. Germline V gives CDR1 MNHEY, CDR2 SVGAGI. The CDR3 reads CASRTEATIYF. The DNA for the CDR3 is TGTGCCAGCAGAACGGAGGCCACCATATATTTT.

V gene TRBV24-1 combines with J gene TRBJ2-5, with no clear D. The DNA end is more similar to TRBJ2-1, so the J call may be wrong. Per the germline V gene, CDR1 is KGHDR and CDR2 is SFDVKD. The CDR3 is 13 residues long. The CDR3 is CATSDPIVDEQFF. CDR3 DNA sequence: TGTGCCACCAGTGACCCGATAGTTGATGAGCAGTTCTTC.

The V and J genes are TRBV3-1 and TRBJ2-7; no reliable D call. Germline V gene data show CDR1 as LGHDT and CDR2 as YNNKEL (reference sequence). The CDR3 is 14 amino acids. V was cut by 0 bases and J by 3 bases, with 9 bases left in between. The CDR3 reads CASSQDLRNYEQYF. The CDR3 DNA reads TGTGCCAGCAGCCAAGATCTGCGCAACTACGAGCAGTACTTC.

The rearrangement uses TRBV12-3 or TRBV12-4 and TRBJ2-2; 10 nucleotides align to TRBD1. This CDR3 is built from 17 residues. Unmatched junction bases numbered 6, after V lost 4 bases and J lost 1 base. The DNA for the CDR3 is TGTGCCAGCAGTTCAGACAGGGGGCTTAGGAACACCGGGGAGCTGTTTTTT. This gives the protein CASSSDRGLRNTGELFF.

This clonotype was recorded a few times. The chain is built from TRBV3-1 and TRBJ2-1, with a possible D match to TRBD1 (5 bases). The J call is uncertain, as TRBJ2-7 better fits the DNA end. This CDR3 is built from 13 residues. Per germline, CDR1 LGHDT and CDR2 YNNKEL (reference sequence). CDR3 amino acids: CASSQTETYEQYF. CDR3 in DNA: TGTGCCAGCAGCCAGACAGAAACCTACGAGCAGTACTTC.

This clonotype was seen a few times. In DNA form, the CDR3 reads TGTGCCAGCAGTTTTGAGACTAGCGACCGGTACTTC. Translating it yields CASSFETSDRYF. The chain joins TRBV12-3 or TRBV12-4 to TRBJ2-4; 8 bases agree with TRBD2. Trimming at V came to 3 bases and at J to 15 bases, leaving 7 bases not matched to a gene. The CDR3 contains 12 residues.